One and the same sample provided the 11 T cell receptor beta chains below, sequenced in a study of blood T cell repertoires in COVID-19 (dated by TCRdb to the early 2020s). Library creation used the immunoSEQ multiplex PCR assay. As stored in TCRdb, this immuneACCESS dataset retains in-frame rearrangements with V and J assigned. A fraction of the clones does not appear; measured against another copy, unresolved V genes explain less than half of the discrepancy, and the remainder lacks a known reason. Here the sample has 250,000 to 350,000 clones; roughly 90% occur a single time. The leading ten clones occupy about 11% of the sample. The material sequenced was peripheral blood. These receptors all come from a woman aged 25 to 45 with COVID-19, enrolled during active disease.

The count of this clone is one. The chain links TRBV5-4 to TRBJ2-5; possibly TRBD2 for D (6 bases). Trimming took off 1 base at V and 5 bases at J, with 15 bases between the two ends. From germline, CDR1 is SGHNT and CDR2 YYREEE (reference sequence). The length of the CDR3 is 15 residues. CDR3 nucleotide sequence: TGTGCCAGCAGCTTGATACAAAATGGGGGGGAGACCCAGTACTTC. It encodes CASSLIQNGGETQYF. Full variable domain (rest looked up from reference TRBV5-4 and TRBJ2-5): ETGVTQSPTHLIKTRGQQVTLRCSSQSGHNTVSWYQQALGQGPQFIFQYYREEENGRGNFPPRFSGLQFPNYSSELNVNALELDDSALYLCASSLIQNGGETQYFGPGTRLLVL.

This sequence joins TRBV7-2 and TRBJ1-1, with 8 nucleotides matching TRBD1. The germline gives CDR1 SGHTA, CDR2 FQGNSA. This CDR3 is 14 amino acids long. After removal of 5 bases from V and 4 bases from J, the junction contained 6 bases not matched to a gene. CDR3 nucleotides: TGTGCCAGCAGCCCAGGGGGCGCGGGCACTGAAGCTTTCTTT. Protein: CASSPGGAGTEAFF. Full variable domain (outside the CDR3, taken from reference TRBV7-2 and TRBJ1-1): GAGVSQSPSNKVTEKGKDVELRCDPISGHTALYWYRQSLGQGLEFLIYFQGNSAPDKSGLPSDRFSAERTGGSVSTLTIQRTQQEDSAVYLCASSPGGAGTEAFFGQGTRLTVV.

The V call is TRBV24-1, the J call TRBJ2-3; the D gene is possibly TRBD2 (7 bases). The germline gives CDR1 KGHDR, CDR2 SFDVKD. The CDR3 totals 15 residues. V lost 4 bases and J lost 1, with 11 bases in between. The CDR3 loop reads CATSDRGAGTDTQYF. As DNA, the CDR3 is TGTGCCACCAGTGACCGGGGGGCCGGCACAGATACGCAGTATTTT.

The rearrangement links TRBV7-9 to TRBJ2-2; 12 positions agree with TRBD2. CDR1 is SEHNR and CDR2 is FQNEAQ in the germline V gene (reference sequence). The CDR3 totals 16 residues. V shed 4 bases and J 5 bases; nucleotides not matched to a gene: 5. The CDR3 sequence is CASSYGLAGTTGELFF. CDR3 DNA sequence: TGTGCCAGCAGCTATGGACTAGCGGGAACAACCGGGGAGCTGTTTTTT.

The chain couples TRBV19 to TRBJ2-3; 9 bases map to TRBD2. With 4 bases clipped from V and 1 base from J, the junction kept 6 bases outside the gene matches. This CDR3 has 16 amino acids. From germline, CDR1 is LNHDA and CDR2 SQIVND (reference sequence). The CDR3 DNA is TGTGCCAGTAGTACCTCCCTAGCGGGACGCACAGATACGCAGTATTTT. It yields the protein CASSTSLAGRTDTQYF.

The chain recombines TRBV5-4 with TRBJ1-5, with D maybe TRBD1 (6 bases). The CDR3 runs 15 residues. Per germline, CDR1 SGHNT and CDR2 YYREEE (reference sequence). V lost 0 bases to trimming and J lost 2 bases, with 9 bases between them. The CDR3 loop is CASSLDPGGNQPQHF. CDR3 nucleotide sequence: TGTGCCAGCAGCTTGGACCCAGGGGGCAATCAGCCCCAGCATTTT.

This clone was picked up one time. The rearrangement joins TRBV25-1 to TRBJ1-4; D ambiguous. The CDR3 totals 12 residues. V gave up 3 bases and J gave up 8 bases, with 7 bases separating them. Looked up from germline, CDR1 is MGHDK and CDR2 is SYGVNS. The CDR3 DNA reads as TGTGCCAGCAGTGACGGGAGAGAAAAACTGTTTTTT. As protein: CASSDGREKLFF.

The chain is built from TRBV7-6 and TRBJ2-2; 8 positions agree with TRBD2. Germline CDR1 and CDR2: SGHVS and FNYEAQ. The CDR3 runs 17 residues. The V segment lost 4 bases and the J segment 5 bases; nucleotides outside the gene matches: 12. The DNA of the CDR3 is TGTGCCAGCAGCTCCTGGGTCGCGGGAGGCCCTACCGGGGAGCTGTTTTTT. It translates to CASSSWVAGGPTGELFF.

The rearrangement links TRBV6-2 or TRBV6-3 to TRBJ1-2; the D gene is possibly TRBD1 (5 bases). Germline CDR1 and CDR2: MNHEY and SVGEGT. The CDR3 consists of 14 residues. Between the trimmed V and J ends, which lost 2 bases and 8 bases, there was a span of 15 bases. The CDR3, as DNA: TGTGCCAGCAGTTACAGGCAGGGAAGGTTCGGCTACACCTTC. Its protein is CASSYRQGRFGYTF.

V and J are TRBV7-9 and TRBJ2-3, with TRBD1 as a possible D gene (6 bases). The CDR3 loop spans 13 amino acids. V lost 7 bases and J lost 4, with 12 bases in between. In germline, CDR1 is SEHNR, CDR2 FQNEAQ (reference sequence). CDR3 region: CASIQGWPDTQYF. DNA of the CDR3: TGTGCCAGCATTCAGGGGTGGCCAGATACGCAGTATTTT.

The chain uses TRBV7-3 and TRBJ1-1; D not certain. CDR1 is SGHTA and CDR2 is FQGTGA in the germline V gene. The CDR3 runs to 15 residues. V lost 0 bases and J lost 0, with 8 bases in between. The CDR3: CASSLTRGMNTEAFF. The CDR3 region has the DNA TGTGCCAGCAGCTTAACGAGAGGAATGAACACTGAAGCTTTCTTT.